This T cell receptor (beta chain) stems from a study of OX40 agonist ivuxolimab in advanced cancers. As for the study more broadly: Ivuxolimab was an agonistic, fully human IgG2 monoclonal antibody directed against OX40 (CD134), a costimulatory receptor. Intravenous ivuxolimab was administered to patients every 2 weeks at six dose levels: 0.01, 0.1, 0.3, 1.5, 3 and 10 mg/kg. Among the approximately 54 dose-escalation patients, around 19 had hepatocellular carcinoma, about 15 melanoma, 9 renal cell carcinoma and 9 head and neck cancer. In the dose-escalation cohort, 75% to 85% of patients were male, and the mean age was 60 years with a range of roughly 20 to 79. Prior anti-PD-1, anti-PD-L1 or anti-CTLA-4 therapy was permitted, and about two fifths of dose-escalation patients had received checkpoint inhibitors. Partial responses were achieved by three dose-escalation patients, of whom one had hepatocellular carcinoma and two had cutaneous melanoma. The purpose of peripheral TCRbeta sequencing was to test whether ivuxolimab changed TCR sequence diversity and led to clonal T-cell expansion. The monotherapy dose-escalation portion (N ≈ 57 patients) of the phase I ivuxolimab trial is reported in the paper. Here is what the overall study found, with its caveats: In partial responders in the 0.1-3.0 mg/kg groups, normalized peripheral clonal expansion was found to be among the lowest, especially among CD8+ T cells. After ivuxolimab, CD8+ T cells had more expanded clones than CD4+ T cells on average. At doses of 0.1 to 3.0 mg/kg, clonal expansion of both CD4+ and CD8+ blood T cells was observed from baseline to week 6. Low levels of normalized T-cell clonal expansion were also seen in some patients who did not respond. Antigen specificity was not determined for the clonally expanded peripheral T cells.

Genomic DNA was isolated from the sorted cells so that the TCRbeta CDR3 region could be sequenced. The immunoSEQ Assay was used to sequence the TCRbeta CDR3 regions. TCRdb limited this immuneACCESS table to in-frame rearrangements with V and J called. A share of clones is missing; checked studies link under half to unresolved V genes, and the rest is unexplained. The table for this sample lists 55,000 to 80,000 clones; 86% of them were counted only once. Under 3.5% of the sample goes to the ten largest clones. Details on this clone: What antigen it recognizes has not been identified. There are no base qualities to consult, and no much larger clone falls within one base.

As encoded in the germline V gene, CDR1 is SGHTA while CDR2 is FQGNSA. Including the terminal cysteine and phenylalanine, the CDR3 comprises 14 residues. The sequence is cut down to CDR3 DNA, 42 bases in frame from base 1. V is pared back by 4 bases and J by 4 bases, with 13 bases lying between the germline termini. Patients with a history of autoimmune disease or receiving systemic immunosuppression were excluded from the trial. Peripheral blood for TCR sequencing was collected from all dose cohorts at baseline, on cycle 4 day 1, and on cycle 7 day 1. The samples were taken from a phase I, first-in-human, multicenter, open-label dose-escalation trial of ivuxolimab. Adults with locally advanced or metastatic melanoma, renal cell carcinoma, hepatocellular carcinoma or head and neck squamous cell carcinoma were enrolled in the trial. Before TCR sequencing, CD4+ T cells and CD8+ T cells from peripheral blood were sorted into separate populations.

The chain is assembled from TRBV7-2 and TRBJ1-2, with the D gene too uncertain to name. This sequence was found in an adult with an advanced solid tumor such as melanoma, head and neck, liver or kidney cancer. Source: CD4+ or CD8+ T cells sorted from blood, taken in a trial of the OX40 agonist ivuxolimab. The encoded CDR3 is CASSSAAASYGYTF. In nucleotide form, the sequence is TGTGCCAGCAGCTCGGCGGCGGCAAGCTATGGCTACACCTTC.